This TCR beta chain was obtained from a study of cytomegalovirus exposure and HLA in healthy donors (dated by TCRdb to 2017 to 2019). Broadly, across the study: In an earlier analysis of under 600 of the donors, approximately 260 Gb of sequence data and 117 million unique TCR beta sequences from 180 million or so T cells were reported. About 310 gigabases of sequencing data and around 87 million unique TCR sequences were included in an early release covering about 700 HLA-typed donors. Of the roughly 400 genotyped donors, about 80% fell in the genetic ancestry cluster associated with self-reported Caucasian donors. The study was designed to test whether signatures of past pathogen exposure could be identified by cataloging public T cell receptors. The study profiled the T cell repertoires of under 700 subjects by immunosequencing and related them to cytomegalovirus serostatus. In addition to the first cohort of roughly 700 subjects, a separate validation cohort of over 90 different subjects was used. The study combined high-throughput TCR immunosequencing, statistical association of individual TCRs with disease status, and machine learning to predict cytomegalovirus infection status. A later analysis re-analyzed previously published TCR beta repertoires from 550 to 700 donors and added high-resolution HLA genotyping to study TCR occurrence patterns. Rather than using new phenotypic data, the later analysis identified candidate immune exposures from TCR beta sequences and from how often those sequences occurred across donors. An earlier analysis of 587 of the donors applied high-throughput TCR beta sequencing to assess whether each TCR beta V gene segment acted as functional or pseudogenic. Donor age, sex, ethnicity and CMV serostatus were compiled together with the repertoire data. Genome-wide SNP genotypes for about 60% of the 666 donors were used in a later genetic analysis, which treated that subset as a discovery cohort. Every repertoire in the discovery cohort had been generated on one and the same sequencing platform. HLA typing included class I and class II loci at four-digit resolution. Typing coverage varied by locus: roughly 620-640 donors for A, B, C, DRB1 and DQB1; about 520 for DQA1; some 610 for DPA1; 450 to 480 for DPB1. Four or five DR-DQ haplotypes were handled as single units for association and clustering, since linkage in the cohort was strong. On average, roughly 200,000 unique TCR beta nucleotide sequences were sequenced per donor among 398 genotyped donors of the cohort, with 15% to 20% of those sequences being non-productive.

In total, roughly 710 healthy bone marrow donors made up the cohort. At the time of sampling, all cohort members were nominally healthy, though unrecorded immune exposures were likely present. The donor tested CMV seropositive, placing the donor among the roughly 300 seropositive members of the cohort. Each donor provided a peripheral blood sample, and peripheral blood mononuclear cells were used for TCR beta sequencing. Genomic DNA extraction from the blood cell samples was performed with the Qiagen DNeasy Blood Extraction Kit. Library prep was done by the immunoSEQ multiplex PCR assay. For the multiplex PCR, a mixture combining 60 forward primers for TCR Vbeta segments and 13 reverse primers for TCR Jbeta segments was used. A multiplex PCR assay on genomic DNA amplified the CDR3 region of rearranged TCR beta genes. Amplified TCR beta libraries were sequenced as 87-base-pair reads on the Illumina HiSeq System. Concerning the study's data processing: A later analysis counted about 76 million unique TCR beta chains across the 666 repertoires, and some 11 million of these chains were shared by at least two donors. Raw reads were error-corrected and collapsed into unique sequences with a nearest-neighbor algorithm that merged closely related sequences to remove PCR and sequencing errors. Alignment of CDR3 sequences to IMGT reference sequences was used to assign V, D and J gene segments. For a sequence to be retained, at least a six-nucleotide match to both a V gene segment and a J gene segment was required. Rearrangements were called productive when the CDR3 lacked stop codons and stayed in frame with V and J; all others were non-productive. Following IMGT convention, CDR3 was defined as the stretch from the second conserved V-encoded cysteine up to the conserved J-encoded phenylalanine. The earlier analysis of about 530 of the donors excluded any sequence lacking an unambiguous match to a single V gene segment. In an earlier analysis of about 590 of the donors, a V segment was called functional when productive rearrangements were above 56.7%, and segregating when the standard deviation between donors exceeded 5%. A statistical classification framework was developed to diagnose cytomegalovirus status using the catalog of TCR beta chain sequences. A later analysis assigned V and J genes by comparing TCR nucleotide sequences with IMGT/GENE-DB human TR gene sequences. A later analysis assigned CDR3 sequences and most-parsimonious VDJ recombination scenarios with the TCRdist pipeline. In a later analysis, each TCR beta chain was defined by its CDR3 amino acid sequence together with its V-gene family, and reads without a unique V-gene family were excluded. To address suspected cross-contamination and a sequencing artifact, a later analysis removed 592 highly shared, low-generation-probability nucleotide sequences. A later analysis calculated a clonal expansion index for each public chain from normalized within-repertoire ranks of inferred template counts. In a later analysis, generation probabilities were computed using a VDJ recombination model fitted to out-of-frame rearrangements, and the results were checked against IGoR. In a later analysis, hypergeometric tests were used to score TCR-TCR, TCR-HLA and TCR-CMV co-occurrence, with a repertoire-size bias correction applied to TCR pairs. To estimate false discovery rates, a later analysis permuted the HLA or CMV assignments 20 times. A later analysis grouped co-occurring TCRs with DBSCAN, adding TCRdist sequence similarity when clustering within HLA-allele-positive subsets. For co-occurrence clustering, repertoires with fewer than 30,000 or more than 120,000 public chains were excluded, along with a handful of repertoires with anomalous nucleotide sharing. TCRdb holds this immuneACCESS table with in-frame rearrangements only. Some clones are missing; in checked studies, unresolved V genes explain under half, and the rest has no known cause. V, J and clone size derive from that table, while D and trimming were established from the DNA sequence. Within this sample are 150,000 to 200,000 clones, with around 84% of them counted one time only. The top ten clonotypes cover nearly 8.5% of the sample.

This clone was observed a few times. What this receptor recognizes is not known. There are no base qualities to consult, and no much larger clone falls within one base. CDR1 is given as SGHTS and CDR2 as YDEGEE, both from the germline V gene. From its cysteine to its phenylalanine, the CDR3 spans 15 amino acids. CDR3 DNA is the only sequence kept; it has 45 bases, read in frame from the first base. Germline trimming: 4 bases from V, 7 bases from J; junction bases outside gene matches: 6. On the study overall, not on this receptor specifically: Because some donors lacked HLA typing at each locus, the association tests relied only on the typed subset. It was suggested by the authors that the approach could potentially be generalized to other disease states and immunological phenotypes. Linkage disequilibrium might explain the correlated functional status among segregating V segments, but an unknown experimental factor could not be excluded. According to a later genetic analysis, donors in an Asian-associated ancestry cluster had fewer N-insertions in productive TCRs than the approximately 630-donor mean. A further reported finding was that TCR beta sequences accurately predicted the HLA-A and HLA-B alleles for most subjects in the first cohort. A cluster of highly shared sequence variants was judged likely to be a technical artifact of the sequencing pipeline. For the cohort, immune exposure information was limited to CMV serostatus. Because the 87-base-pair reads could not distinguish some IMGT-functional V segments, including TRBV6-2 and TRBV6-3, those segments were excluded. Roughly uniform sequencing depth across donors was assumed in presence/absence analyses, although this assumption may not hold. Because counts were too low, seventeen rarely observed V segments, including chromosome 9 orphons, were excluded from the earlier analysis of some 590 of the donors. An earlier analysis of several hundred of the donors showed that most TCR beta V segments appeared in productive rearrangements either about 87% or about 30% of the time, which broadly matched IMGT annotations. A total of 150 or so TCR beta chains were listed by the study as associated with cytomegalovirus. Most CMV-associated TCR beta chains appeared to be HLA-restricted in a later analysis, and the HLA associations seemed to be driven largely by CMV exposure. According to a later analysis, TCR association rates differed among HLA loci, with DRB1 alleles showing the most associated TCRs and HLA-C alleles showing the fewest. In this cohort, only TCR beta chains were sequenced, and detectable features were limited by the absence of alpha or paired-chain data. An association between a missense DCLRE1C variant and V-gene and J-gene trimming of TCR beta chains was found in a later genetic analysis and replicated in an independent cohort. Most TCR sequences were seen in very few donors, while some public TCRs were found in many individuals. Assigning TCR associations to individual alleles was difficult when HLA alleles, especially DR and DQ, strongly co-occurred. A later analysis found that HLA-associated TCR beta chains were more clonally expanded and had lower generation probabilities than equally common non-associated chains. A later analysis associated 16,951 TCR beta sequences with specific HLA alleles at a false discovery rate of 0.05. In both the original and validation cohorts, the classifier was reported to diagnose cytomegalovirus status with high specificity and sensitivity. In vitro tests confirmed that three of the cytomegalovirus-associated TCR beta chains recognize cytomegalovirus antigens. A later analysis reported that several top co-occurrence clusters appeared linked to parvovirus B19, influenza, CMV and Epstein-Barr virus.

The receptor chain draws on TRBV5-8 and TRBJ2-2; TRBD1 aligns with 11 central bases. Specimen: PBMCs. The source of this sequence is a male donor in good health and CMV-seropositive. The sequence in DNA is TGTGCCAGCAGCAAGGACAGGGGGCGTTTCGGGGAGCTGTTTTTT. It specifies CASSKDRGRFGELFF. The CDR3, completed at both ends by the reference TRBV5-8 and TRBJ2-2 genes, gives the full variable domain EAGVTQSPTHLIKTRGQQATLRCSPISGHTSVYWYQQALGLGLQFLLWYDEGEERNRGNFPPRFSGRQFPNYSSELNVNALELEDSALYLCASSKDRGRFGELFFGEGSRLTVL.